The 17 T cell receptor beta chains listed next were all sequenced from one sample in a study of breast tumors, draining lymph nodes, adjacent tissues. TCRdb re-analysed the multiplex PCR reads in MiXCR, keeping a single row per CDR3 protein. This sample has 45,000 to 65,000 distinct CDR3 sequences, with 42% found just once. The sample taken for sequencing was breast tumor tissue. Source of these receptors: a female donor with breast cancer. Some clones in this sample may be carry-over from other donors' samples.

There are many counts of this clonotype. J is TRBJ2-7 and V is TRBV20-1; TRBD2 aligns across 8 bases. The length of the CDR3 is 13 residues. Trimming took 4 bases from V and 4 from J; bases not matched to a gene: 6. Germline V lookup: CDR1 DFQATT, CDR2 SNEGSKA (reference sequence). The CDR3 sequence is CSAMSGSRYEQYF. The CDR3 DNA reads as TGCAGTGCTATGAGCGGGAGTAGGTACGAGCAGTACTTC.

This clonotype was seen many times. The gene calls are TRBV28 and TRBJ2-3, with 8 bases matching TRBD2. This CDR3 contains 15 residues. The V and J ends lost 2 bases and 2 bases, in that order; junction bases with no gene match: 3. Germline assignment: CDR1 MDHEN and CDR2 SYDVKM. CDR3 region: CASSLPSGLTDTQYF. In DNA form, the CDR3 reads TGTGCCAGCAGTTTACCTAGCGGGCTCACAGATACGCAGTATTTT.

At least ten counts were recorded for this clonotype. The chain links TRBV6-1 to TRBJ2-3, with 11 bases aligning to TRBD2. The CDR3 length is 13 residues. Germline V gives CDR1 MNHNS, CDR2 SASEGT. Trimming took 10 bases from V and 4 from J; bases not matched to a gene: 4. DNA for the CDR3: TGTGCCACCTCACTAGCGGGAGCAGATACGCAGTATTTT. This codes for CATSLAGADTQYF.

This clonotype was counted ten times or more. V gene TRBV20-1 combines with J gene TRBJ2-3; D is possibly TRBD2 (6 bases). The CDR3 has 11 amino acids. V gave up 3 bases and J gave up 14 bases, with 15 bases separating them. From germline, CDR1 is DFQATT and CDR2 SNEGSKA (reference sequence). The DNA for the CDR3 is TGCAGTGCTAGCGGGAGTAGGCTTCGGTATTTT. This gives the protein CSASGSRLRYF.

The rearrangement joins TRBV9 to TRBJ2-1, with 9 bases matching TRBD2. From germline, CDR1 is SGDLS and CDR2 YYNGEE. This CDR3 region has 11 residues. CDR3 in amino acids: CASGSYNEQFF. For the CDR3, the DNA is TGTGCTAGCGGGAGCTACAATGAGCAGTTCTTC.

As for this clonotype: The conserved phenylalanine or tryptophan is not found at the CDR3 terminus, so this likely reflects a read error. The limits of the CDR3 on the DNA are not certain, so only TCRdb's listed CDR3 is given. CDR3: CAISEAAGSYERYL. The chain combines TRBV10-3 with TRBJ2-7; the listed D gene, TRBD2, was not tested against the DNA. The germline V gene has CDR1 ENHRY and CDR2 SYGVKD. Including both end residues, the CDR3 is 14 amino acids long.

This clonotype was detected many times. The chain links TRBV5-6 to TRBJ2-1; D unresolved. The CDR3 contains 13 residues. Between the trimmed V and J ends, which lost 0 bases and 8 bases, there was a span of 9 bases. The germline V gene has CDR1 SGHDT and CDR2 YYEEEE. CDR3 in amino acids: CASSLALVDEQFF. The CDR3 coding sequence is TGTGCCAGCAGCTTGGCCCTGGTGGATGAGCAGTTCTTC. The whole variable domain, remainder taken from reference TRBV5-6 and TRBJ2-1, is DAGVTQSPTHLIKTRGQQVTLRCSPKSGHDTVSWYQQALGQGPQFIFQYYEEEERQRGNFPDRFSGHQFPNYSSELNVNALLLGDSALYLCASSLALVDEQFFGPGTRLTVL.

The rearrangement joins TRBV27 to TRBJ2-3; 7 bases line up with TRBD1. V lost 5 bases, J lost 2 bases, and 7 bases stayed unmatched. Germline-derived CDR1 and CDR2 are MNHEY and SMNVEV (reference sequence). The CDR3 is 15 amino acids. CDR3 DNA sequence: TGTGCCAGCAGTACCTACAGGGGCTTCACAGATACGCAGTATTTT. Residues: CASSTYRGFTDTQYF.

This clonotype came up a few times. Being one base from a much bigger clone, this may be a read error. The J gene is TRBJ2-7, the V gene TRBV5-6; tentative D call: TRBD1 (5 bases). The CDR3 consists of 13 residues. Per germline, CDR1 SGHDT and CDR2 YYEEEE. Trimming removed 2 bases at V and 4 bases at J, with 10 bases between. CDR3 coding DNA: TGTGCCAGCAGCTTCGACAGACCGTACGAGCAGTACTTC. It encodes CASSFDRPYEQYF. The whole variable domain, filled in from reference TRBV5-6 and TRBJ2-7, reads DAGVTQSPTHLIKTRGQQVTLRCSPKSGHDTVSWYQQALGQGPQFIFQYYEEEERQRGNFPDRFSGHQFPNYSSELNVNALLLGDSALYLCASSFDRPYEQYFGPGTRLTVT.

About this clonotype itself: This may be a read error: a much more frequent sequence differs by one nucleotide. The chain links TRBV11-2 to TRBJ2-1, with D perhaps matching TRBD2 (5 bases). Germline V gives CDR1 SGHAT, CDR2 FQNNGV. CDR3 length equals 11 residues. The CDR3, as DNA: TGTGCCAGCAGCCCTGATTGGGAGCCGTTCTTC. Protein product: CASSPDWEPFF.

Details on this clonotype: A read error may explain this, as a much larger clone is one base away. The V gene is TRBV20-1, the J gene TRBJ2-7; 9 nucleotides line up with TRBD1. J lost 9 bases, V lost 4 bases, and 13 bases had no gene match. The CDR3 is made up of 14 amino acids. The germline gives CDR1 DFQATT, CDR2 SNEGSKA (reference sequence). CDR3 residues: CSATRQGGHPGQYF. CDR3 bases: TGCAGTGCTACCCGACAGGGGGGACACCCCGGGCAGTACTTC.

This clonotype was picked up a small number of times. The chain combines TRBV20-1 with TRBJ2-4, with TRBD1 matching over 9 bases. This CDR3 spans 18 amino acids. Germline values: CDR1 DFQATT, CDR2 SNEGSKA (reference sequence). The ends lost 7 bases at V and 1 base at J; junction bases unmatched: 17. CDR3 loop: CSVFQGTGFGGAKNIQYF. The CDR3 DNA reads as TGCAGTGTTTTTCAAGGGACAGGGTTTGGGGGGGCCAAAAACATTCAGTACTTC.

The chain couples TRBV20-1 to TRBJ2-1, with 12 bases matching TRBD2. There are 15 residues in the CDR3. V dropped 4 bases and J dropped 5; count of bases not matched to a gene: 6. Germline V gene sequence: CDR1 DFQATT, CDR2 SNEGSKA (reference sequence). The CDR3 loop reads CSAKGLAGINNEQFF. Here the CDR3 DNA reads TGCAGTGCTAAGGGACTAGCGGGTATCAACAATGAGCAGTTCTTC.

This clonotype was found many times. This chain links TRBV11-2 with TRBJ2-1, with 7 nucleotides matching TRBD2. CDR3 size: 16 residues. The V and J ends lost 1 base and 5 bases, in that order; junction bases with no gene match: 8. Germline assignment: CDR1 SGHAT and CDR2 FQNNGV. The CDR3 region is CASSLGLAETNNEQFF. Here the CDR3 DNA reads TGTGCCAGCAGCTTAGGCCTAGCGGAGACGAACAATGAGCAGTTCTTC.

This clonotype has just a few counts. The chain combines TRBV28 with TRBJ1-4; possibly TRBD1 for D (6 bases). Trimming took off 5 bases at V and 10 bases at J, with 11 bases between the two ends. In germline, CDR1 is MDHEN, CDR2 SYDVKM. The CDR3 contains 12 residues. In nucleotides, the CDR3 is TGTGCCAGCAGTAGAATGACAGGAAAACTGTTTTTT. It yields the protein CASSRMTGKLFF.

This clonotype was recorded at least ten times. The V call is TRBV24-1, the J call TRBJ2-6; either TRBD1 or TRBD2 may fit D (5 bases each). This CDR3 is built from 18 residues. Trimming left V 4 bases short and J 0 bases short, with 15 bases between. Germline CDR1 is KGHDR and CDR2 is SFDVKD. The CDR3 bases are TGTGCCACCAGTGAGGCCCCGGGACGGCTCTCTGGGGCCAACGTCCTGACTTTC. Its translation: CATSEAPGRLSGANVLTF.

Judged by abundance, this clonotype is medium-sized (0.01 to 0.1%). The CDR3 nucleotides are TGTGCCAGCAGTGAACATTGGACGACGCTGGAAAACGAGCAGTACTTC. Its translation is CASSEHWTTLENEQYF. This chain links TRBV6-1 with TRBJ2-7, with D hard to call. The CDR3 totals 16 residues. Germline V lookup: CDR1 MNHNS, CDR2 SASEGT. Trimming removed 2 bases from V and 5 bases from J, with 19 bases in between.